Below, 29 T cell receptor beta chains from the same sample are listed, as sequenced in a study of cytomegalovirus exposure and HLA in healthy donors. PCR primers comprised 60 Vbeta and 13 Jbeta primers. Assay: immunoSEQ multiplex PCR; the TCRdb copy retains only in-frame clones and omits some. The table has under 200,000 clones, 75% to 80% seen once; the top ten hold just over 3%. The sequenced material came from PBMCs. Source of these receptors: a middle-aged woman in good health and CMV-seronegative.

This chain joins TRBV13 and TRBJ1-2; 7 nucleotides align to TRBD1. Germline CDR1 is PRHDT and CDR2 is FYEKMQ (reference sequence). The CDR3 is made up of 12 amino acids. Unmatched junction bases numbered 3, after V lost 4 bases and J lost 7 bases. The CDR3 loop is CASSYRDSGYTF. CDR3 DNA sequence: TGTGCCAGCAGCTACCGGGACAGTGGCTACACCTTC.

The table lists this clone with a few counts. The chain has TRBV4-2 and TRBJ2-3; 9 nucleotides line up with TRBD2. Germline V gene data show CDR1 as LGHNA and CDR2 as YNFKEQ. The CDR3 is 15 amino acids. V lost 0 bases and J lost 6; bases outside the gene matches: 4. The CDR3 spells CASSQESSGVDTQYF. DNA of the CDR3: TGTGCCAGCAGCCAAGAGTCTAGCGGGGTTGATACGCAGTATTTT.

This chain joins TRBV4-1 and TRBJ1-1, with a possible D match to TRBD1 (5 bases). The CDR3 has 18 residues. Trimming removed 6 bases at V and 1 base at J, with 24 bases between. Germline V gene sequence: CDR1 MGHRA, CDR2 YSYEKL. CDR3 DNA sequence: TGCGCCAGCAGTTTCCTCAGTCCAGGCCAGGGTGGGAACACTGAAGCTTTCTTT. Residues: CASSFLSPGQGGNTEAFF.

The CDR3 DNA is TGTGCCAGCAGTTACAGGGATACTGAAGCTTTCTTT. Its translation: CASSYRDTEAFF. V and J are TRBV11-2 and TRBJ1-1, with D tentatively TRBD1 (6 bases). Germline loops: CDR1 SGHAT, CDR2 FQNNGV. Trimming removed 6 bases from V and 5 bases from J, with 10 bases in between. The CDR3 totals 12 residues. The full variable domain, with the rest looked up from reference TRBV11-2 and TRBJ1-1, is EAGVAQSPRYKIIEKRQSVAFWCNPISGHATLYWYQQILGQGPKLLIQFQNNGVVDDSQLPKDRFSAERLKGVDSTLKIQPAKLEDSAVYLCASSYRDTEAFFGQGTRLTVV.

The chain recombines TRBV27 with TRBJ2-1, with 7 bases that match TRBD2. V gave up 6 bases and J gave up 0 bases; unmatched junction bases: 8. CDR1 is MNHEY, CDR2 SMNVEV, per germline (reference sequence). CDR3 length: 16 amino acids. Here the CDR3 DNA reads TGTGCCAGCAGGTCTCCGCGGGGGAGCTCCTACAATGAGCAGTTCTTC. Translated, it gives CASRSPRGSSYNEQFF.

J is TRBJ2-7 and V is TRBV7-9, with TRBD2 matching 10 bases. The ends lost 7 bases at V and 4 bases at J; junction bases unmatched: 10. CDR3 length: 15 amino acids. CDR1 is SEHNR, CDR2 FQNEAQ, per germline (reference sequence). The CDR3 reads CASNPAGGLWYEQYF. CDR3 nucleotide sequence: TGTGCCAGCAACCCAGCGGGGGGGCTTTGGTACGAGCAGTACTTC.

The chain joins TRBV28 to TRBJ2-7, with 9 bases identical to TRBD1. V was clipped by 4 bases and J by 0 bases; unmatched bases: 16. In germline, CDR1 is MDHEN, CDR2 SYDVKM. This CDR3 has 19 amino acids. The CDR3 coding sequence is TGTGCCAGCAGTTCCGGTGGACAGGGGTCCGGGGGTAGCTCCTACGAGCAGTACTTC. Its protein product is CASSSGGQGSGGSSYEQYF.

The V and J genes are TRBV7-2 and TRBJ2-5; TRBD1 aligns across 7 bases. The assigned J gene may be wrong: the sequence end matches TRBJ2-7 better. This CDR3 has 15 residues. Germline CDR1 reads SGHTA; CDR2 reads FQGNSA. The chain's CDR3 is CASSLERGPAYEQYF. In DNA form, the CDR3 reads TGTGCCAGCAGCTTAGAAAGGGGGCCTGCCTACGAGCAGTACTTC.

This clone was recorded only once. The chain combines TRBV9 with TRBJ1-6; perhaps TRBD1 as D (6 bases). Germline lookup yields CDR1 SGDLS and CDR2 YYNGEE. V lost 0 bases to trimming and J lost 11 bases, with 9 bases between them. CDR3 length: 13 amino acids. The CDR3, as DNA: TGTGCCAGCAGCGTAGGAGGGGGTGCACCCCTCCACTTT. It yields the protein CASSVGGGAPLHF.

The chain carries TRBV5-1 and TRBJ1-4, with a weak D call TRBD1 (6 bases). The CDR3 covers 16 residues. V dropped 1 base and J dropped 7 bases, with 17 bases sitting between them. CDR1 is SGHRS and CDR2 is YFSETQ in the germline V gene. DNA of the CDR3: TGCGCCAGCAGCTTGCCCCGTGCGGGGGGCGGTGAAAAACTGTTTTTT. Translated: CASSLPRAGGGEKLFF.

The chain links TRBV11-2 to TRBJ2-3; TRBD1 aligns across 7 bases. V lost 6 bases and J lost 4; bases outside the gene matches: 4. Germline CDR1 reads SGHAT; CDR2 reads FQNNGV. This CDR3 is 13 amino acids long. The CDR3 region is CASSLTGADTQYF. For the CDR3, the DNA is TGTGCCAGCAGTCTAACAGGGGCAGATACGCAGTATTTT.

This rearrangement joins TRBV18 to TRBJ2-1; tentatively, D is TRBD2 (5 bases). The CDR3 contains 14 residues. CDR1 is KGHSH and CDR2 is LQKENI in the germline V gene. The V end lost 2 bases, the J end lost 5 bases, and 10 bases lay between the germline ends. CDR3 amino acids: CASSPTSLNNEQFF. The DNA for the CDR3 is TGTGCCAGCTCACCAACTAGTTTGAACAATGAGCAGTTCTTC.

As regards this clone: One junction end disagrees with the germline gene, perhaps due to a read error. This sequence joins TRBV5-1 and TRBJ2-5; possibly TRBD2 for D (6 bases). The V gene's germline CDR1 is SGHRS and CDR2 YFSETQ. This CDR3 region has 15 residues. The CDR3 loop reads CASSLEGPGSETQYF. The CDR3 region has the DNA TGCGCCAGCAGTTTGGAGGGTCCAGGGTCGGAGACCCAGTACTTC.

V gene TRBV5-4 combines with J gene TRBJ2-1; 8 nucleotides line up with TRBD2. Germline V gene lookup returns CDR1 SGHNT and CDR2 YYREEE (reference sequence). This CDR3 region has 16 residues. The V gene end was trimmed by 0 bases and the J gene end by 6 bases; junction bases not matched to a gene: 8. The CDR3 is CASSLEAGEGGNEQFF. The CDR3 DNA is TGTGCCAGCAGCTTGGAAGCGGGGGAGGGTGGCAATGAGCAGTTCTTC.

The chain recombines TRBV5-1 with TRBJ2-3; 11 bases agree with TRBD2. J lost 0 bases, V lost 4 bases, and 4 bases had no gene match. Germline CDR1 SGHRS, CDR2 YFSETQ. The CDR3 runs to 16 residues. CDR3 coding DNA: TGCGCCAGCAGCCGGGGGACTAGCGGCAGCACAGATACGCAGTATTTT. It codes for CASSRGTSGSTDTQYF.

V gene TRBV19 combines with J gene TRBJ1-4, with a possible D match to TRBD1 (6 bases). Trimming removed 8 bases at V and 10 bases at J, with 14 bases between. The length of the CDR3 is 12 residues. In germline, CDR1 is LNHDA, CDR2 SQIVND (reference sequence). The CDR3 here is CASVGGFGKLFF. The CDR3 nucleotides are TGTGCCAGTGTAGGGGGTTTCGGAAAACTGTTTTTT.

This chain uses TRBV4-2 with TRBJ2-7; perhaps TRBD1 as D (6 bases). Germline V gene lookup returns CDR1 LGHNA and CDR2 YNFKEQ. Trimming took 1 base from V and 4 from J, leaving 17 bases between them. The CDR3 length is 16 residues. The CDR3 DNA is TGTGCCAGCAGCCAAGGGCGTGCCGAACAGGGTTACGAGCAGTACTTC. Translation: CASSQGRAEQGYEQYF.

The CDR3 region has the DNA TGTGCCAGCAGCCAACAGGTTGAGGGCACTGAAGCTTTCTTT. Translated, it gives CASSQQVEGTEAFF. This chain uses TRBV4-2 with TRBJ1-1, with D uncertain. V lost 2 bases and J 4 bases, leaving 11 bases between the germline ends. Germline CDR1 LGHNA, CDR2 YNFKEQ. The CDR3 is made up of 14 amino acids.

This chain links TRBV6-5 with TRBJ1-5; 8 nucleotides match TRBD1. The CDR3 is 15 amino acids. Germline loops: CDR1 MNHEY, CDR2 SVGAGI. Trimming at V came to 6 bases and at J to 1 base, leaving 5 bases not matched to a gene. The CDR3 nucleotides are TGTGCCAGCAGGCTGGACAGGGCGAGCAATCAGCCCCAGCATTTT. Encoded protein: CASRLDRASNQPQHF.

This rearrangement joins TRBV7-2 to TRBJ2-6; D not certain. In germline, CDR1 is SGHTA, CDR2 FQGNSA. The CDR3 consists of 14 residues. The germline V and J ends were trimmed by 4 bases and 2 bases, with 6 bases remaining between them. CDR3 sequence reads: CASSSMTGANVLTF. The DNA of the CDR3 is TGTGCCAGCAGCTCTATGACTGGGGCCAACGTCCTGACTTTC.

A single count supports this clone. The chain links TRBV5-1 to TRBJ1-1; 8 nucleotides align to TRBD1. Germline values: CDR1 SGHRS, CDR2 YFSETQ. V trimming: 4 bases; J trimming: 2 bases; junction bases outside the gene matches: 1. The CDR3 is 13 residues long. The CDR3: CASSQGANTEAFF. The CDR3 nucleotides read TGCGCCAGCAGCCAGGGGGCTAACACTGAAGCTTTCTTT. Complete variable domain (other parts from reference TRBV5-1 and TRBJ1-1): KAGVTQTPRYLIKTRGQQVTLSCSPISGHRSVSWYQQTPGQGLQFLFEYFSETQRNKGNFPGRFSGRQFSNSRSEMNVSTLELGDSALYLCASSQGANTEAFFGQGTRLTVV.

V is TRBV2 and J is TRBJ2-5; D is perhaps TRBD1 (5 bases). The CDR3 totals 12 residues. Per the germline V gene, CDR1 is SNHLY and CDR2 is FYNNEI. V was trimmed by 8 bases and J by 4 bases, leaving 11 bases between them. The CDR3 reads CASGGRAETQYF. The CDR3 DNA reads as TGTGCCAGCGGCGGCAGGGCAGAGACCCAGTACTTC.

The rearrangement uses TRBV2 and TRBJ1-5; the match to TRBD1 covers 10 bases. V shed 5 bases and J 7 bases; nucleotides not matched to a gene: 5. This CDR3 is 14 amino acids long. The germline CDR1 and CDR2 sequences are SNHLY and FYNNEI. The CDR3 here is CASSRQGAGQPQHF. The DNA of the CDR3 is TGTGCCAGCAGTAGACAGGGGGCTGGACAGCCCCAGCATTTT.

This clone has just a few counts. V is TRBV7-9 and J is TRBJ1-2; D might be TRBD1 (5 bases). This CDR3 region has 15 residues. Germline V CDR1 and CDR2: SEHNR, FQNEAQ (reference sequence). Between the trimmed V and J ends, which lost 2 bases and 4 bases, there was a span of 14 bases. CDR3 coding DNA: TGTGCCAGCAGCTTATTGGCAGGGCCCGCCTATGGCTACACCTTC. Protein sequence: CASSLLAGPAYGYTF.

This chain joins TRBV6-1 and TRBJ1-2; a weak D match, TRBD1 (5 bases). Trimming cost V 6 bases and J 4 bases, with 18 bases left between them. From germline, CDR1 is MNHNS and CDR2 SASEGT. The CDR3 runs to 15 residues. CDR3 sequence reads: CASRREGSAGYGYTF. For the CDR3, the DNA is TGTGCCAGCAGGAGGGAGGGGAGTGCCGGCTATGGCTACACCTTC.

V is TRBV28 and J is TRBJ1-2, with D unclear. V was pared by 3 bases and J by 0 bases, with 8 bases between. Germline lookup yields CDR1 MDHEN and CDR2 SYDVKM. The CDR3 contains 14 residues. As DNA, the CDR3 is TGTGCCAGCAGTTTGTCCCAAACTAACTATGGCTACACCTTC. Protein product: CASSLSQTNYGYTF.

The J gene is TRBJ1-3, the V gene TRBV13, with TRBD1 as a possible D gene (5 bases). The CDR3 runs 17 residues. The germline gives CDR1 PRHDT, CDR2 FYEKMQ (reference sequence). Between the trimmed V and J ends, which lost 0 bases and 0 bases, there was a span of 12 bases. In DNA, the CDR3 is TGTGCCAGCAGCTTAGGCCCCATGGGGCCCTCTGGAAACACCATATATTTT. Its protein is CASSLGPMGPSGNTIYF.

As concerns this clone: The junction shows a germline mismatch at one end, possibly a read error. The CDR3 sequence: CASTTRWGDAYEQHF. For the CDR3, the DNA is TGTGCCAGCACGACACGTTGGGGGGATGCCTACGAGCAGCACTTC. The chain links TRBV7-8 to TRBJ2-7; perhaps TRBD2 as D (6 bases). The CDR3 consists of 15 residues. Looked up from germline, CDR1 is SGHVS and CDR2 is FQNEAQ. Based on the CDR3 plus reference TRBV7-8 and TRBJ2-7, the full variable domain is GAGVSQSPRYKVAKRGQDVALRCDPISGHVSLFWYQQALGQGPEFLTYFQNEAQLDKSGLPSDRFFAERPEGSVSTLKIQRTQQEDSAVYLCASTTRWGDAYEQHFGPGTRLTVT.

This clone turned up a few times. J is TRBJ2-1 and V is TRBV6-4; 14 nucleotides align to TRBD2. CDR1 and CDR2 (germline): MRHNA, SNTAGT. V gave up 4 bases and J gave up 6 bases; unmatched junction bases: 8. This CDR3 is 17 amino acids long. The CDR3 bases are TGTGCCAGCAGTGTTTGGACTAGCGGGGGGCTCACCAATGAGCAGTTCTTC. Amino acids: CASSVWTSGGLTNEQFF.